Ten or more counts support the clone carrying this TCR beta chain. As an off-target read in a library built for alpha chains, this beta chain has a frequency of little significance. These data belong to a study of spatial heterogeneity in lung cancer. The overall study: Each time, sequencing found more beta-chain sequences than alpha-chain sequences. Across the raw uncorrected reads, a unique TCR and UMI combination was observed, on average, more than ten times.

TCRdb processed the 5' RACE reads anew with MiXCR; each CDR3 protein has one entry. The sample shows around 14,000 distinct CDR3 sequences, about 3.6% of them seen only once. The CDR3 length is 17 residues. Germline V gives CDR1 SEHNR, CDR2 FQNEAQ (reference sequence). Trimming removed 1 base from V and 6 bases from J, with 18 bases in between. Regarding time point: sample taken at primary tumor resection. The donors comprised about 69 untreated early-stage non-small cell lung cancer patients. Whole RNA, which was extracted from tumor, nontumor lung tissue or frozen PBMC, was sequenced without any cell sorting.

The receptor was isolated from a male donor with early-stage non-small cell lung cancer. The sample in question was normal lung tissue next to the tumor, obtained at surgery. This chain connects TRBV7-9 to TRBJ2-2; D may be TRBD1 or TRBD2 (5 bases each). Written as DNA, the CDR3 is TGTGCCAGCAGCTTAGTTACCGGGGCGCTAATGCCCGGGGAGCTGTTTTTT. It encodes CASSLVTGALMPGELFF.